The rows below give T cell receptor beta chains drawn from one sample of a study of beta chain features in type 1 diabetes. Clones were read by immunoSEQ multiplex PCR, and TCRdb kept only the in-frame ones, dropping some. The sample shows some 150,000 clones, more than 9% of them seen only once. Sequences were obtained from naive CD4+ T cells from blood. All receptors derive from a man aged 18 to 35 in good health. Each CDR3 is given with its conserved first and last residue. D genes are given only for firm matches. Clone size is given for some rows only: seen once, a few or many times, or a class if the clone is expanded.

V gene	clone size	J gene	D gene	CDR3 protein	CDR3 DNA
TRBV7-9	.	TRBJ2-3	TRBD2	CASSFLTGGPTDTQYF	TGTGCCAGCAGCTTCTTAACGGGGGGGCCCACAGATACGCAGTATTTT
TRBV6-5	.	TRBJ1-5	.	CASSHRVANQPQHF	TGTGCCAGCAGCCACAGGGTAGCCAATCAGCCCCAGCATTTT
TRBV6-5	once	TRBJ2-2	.	CASTRALSGELFF	TGTGCCAGCACCAGGGCCCTGAGCGGGGAGCTGTTTTTT
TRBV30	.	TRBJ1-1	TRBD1	CAWSLIQGEAFF	TGTGCCTGGAGTCTAATACAGGGGGAAGCTTTCTTT
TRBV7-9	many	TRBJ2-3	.	CASSRSGSTDTQYF	TGTGCCAGCAGCCGTTCAGGTAGCACAGATACGCAGTATTTT
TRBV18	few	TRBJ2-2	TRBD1	CASSPGTGRNTGELFF	TGTGCCAGCTCACCCGGGACAGGGAGGAACACCGGGGAGCTGTTTTTT
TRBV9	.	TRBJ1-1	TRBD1	CASSPQGVLNTEAFF	TGTGCCAGCAGCCCCCAGGGGGTTTTGAACACTGAAGCTTTCTTT
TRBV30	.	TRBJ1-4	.	CAWSAGLSGEKLFF	TGTGCCTGGAGTGCTGGCCTTTCGGGGGAAAAACTGTTTTTT
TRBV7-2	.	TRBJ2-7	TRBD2	CASTTNRGGHEQYF	TGTGCCAGCACCACCAACCGGGGGGGCCACGAGCAGTACTTC
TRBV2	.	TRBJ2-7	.	CASSDPPYDSPDEQYF	TGTGCCAGCAGTGACCCACCTTACGACAGCCCGGACGAGCAGTACTTC